This T cell receptor (beta chain) is from a study of T cells in Graves' hyperthyroidism and ophthalmopathy. Germline values: CDR1 GTSNPN, CDR2 SVGIG (reference sequence). Trimming shortened V by 5 bases and J by 2 bases, and 12 bases separated the two germline ends. CDR3 length: 14 residues. Amplification targeted TCR beta CDR3 regions from RNA transcripts. During a first-round RT-PCR of the TCR CDR3, the HTBI primer set was used. Each CDR3 protein is one row after TCRdb ran MiXCR on the multiplex PCR reads. The sample has about 640,000 distinct CDR3 sequences, about 20% seen once; the top ten hold 34%. This clonotype was counted many times.

The sequence came from a man in his thirties or forties with Graves' ophthalmopathy. Input material: blood. The chain recombines TRBV30 with TRBJ2-2, with D possibly being TRBD2 (5 bases). The CDR3 nucleotides read TGTGCCTGGGTCTCGCGGGTCAACACCGGGGAGCTGTTTTTT. Protein product: CAWVSRVNTGELFF.